This T cell receptor (beta chain) is drawn from a study of response to subunit inactivated influenza vaccine. This clonotype was recorded a few times. What it binds is not known. TCRdb reanalysed the RT-PCR reads using MiXCR and keeps one entry per CDR3 protein. This table has more than 600,000 distinct CDR3 sequences, about 18% appearing once. Study conclusions and caveats: Authors suggested each seasonal flu vaccination may recruit only limited numbers of new T cells.

Trimming stripped 3 bases from V and 6 bases from J, with 15 bases between. The CDR3 has 14 residues. The rearrangement uses TRBV12-3 or TRBV12-4 and TRBJ2-7; a weak D match, TRBD1 (6 bases). Sequenced here: PBMCs from blood, sampled 5 to 6 days after vaccination. This receptor was identified in a man aged 50-60 years who received an inactivated influenza vaccine. The CDR3 DNA reads TGTGCCAGCAGTTTCATTTCAGGCAGGGGCGAGCAGTACTTC. Encoded protein: CASSFISGRGEQYF.